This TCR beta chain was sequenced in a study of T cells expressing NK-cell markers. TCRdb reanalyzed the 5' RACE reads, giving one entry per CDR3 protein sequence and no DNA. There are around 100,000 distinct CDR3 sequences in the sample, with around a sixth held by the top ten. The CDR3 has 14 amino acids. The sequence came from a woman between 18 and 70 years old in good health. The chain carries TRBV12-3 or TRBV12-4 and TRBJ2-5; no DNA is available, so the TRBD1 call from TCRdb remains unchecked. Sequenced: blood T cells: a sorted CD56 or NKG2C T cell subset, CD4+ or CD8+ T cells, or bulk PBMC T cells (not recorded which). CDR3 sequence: CASSPWTGVDTQYF.